One and the same sample provided the 14 T cell receptor beta chains below, sequenced in a study of T-cell memory formation after mild COVID-19. TCRdb re-derived calls from the 5' RACE reads in MiXCR, one entry per CDR3 protein. This sample carries hundreds of thousands of distinct CDR3 sequences, roughly 20% of them seen once, and the ten largest clones take 7.5% to 9.5%. Material: PBMCs or a T cell subset sorted from them (not recorded which). These receptors were obtained from an adult woman who had mild COVID-19 (a few samples of this study predate the infection). Cell type and time point are not known.

The chain is built from TRBV20-1 and TRBJ2-1; 10 bases match TRBD2. CDR1 and CDR2 (germline): DFQATT, SNEGSKA (reference sequence). This CDR3 has 15 residues. V was clipped by 3 bases and J by 4 bases; unmatched bases: 6. The CDR3 nucleotides read TGCAGTGCTAGGGCTTCTAGCGGGGGTTACAATGAGCAGTTCTTC. This encodes CSARASSGGYNEQFF.

This clonotype was detected only a few times. J is TRBJ2-1 and V is TRBV11-2; D perhaps matches TRBD2 (5 bases). The CDR3 consists of 14 residues. Per the germline V gene, CDR1 is SGHAT and CDR2 is FQNNGV. Trimming removed 3 bases from V and 9 bases from J, with 15 bases in between. The CDR3 nucleotides read TGTGCCAGCAGCTTGGTGAGCGCGGGTACTGAGCAGTTCTTC. Translating gives CASSLVSAGTEQFF.

This clonotype turned up a few times. The chain combines TRBV12-3 or TRBV12-4 with TRBJ2-2; D perhaps matches TRBD2 (5 bases). CDR3 size: 12 residues. Trimming cost V 6 bases and J 5 bases, with 7 bases left between them. The CDR3 loop reads CASRLGTGELFF. DNA for the CDR3: TGTGCCAGCAGACTAGGTACCGGGGAGCTGTTTTTT.

J is TRBJ2-3 and V is TRBV7-9; tentatively, D is TRBD2 (7 bases). CDR1 is SEHNR, CDR2 FQNEAQ, per germline (reference sequence). V was pared by 1 base and J by 5 bases, with 13 bases between. The CDR3 contains 15 residues. CDR3 protein: CASSLGGGRGDTQYF. The CDR3 DNA follows: TGTGCCAGCAGCTTAGGCGGGGGCCGAGGAGATACGCAGTATTTT.

CDR3 coding DNA: TGTGCCAGCAGCCAAGGGATGCAGGGAGGGTACGAGCAGTACTTC. This gives the protein CASSQGMQGGYEQYF. The V call is TRBV3-1, the J call TRBJ2-7, with 7 bases that match TRBD2. The CDR3 runs 15 residues. Germline V CDR1 and CDR2: LGHDT, YNNKEL (reference sequence). The trim removed 1 base at V and 4 bases at J, leaving 7 bases unmatched.

The V gene is TRBV20-1, the J gene TRBJ2-2, with a tentative D call TRBD1 (5 bases). The CDR3 has 13 residues. Trimming took 2 bases from V and 3 from J, leaving 7 bases between them. Germline V gives CDR1 DFQATT, CDR2 SNEGSKA (reference sequence). The CDR3: CSARPGHTGELFF. In DNA form, the CDR3 reads TGCAGTGCTAGACCAGGGCACACCGGGGAGCTGTTTTTT.

A few counts support this clonotype. The J gene is TRBJ2-5, the V gene TRBV5-1, with 7 bases aligning to TRBD2. V lost 1 base to trimming and J lost 4 bases; unmatched junction nucleotides: 7. The germline V gene encodes CDR1 SGHRS and CDR2 YFSETQ. CDR3 length: 15 amino acids. As DNA, the CDR3 is TGCGCCAGCAGCTTGACGGGGGGACGGGGAGAGACCCAGTACTTC. This gives the protein CASSLTGGRGETQYF. Full variable domain (remainder filled in from reference TRBV5-1 and TRBJ2-5): KAGVTQTPRYLIKTRGQQVTLSCSPISGHRSVSWYQQTPGQGLQFLFEYFSETQRNKGNFPGRFSGRQFSNSRSEMNVSTLELGDSALYLCASSLTGGRGETQYFGPGTRLLVL.

This clonotype showed up just a few times. The chain recombines TRBV9 with TRBJ2-1, with D unresolved. The CDR3 runs to 13 residues. Trimming left V 0 bases short and J 9 bases short, with 10 bases between. Germline CDR1 SGDLS, CDR2 YYNGEE. The CDR3 DNA follows: TGTGCCAGCAGCGTAGGGAGTCTGAGTGAGCAGTTCTTC. Protein: CASSVGSLSEQFF. Full variable domain (outside the CDR3, taken from reference TRBV9 and TRBJ2-1): DSGVTQTPKHLITATGQRVTLRCSPRSGDLSVYWYQQSLDQGLQFLIQYYNGEERAKGNILERFSAQQFPDLHSELNLSSLELGDSALYFCASSVGSLSEQFFGPGTRLTVL.

The rearrangement uses TRBV9 and TRBJ1-6; D might be TRBD1 (5 bases). The ends were cut back, 4 bases at V and 10 bases at J, with 27 bases in the middle. The CDR3 contains 18 residues. Germline V gene lookup returns CDR1 SGDLS and CDR2 YYNGEE. CDR3 region: CASSMNRDTRGRGSPLHF. The CDR3 coding sequence is TGTGCCAGCAGCATGAACCGAGACACGAGGGGACGGGGATCACCCCTCCACTTT.

V and J are TRBV30 and TRBJ2-7; 9 positions agree with TRBD1. Germline V gene lookup returns CDR1 GTSNPN and CDR2 SVGIG (reference sequence). CDR3 length: 14 residues. V dropped 0 bases and J dropped 5; count of bases not matched to a gene: 5. CDR3 nucleotides: TGTGCCTGGAGTGTAGGACAGGGGATCCACGAGCAGTACTTC. Translating it yields CAWSVGQGIHEQYF.

In its sample, this clonotype was seen many times. The V gene is TRBV20-1, the J gene TRBJ1-6, with TRBD1 identical over 10 bases. CDR3 length: 13 residues. CDR1 is DFQATT and CDR2 is SNEGSKA in the germline V gene (reference sequence). J gave up 8 bases and V 7 bases, and 5 bases lay outside the gene matches. The CDR3 nucleotides read TGCAGTGGGGGACAGGGGAGGGATTCACCCCTCCACTTT. It codes for CSGGQGRDSPLHF.

This clonotype has a handful of counts. This chain links TRBV4-1 with TRBJ2-3; the match to TRBD2 covers 10 bases. The CDR3 consists of 17 residues. Germline V gives CDR1 MGHRA, CDR2 YSYEKL. V lost 1 base, J lost 5 bases, and 9 bases stayed unmatched. CDR3 bases: TGCGCCAGCAGCCAAGTCCGAGCGGGGGGGATTGGAGATACGCAGTATTTT. Protein product: CASSQVRAGGIGDTQYF.

The rearrangement joins TRBV12-3 or TRBV12-4 to TRBJ2-3; a possible D gene is TRBD2 (5 bases). Trimming left V 5 bases short and J 7 bases short, with 13 bases between. The CDR3 consists of 13 residues. DNA for the CDR3: TGTGCCAGCAGTGCGCAACTAGTTAATACGCAGTATTTT. Its protein is CASSAQLVNTQYF.

This chain uses TRBV14 with TRBJ1-6; D is undetermined. Germline CDR1 SGHDN, CDR2 FVKESK. The CDR3 length is 13 residues. Trimming removed 2 bases at V and 8 bases at J, with 7 bases between. The CDR3 DNA reads TGTGCCAGCAGCCAAACAAGGGATTCACCCCTCCACTTT. Encoded protein: CASSQTRDSPLHF.